The 20 T cell receptor beta chains below come from one sample, sequenced in a study of cytomegalovirus exposure and HLA in healthy donors. Researchers ran the PCR with 60 Vbeta and 13 Jbeta primers. Measured with immunoSEQ multiplex PCR; TCRdb has only the in-frame clones, and not every one. The sample includes tens of thousands of clones, roughly 77% of them seen just once. Source material: PBMCs. All receptors derive from a woman aged 40 to 49 in good health and CMV-seropositive.

This clone came up a few times. The gene calls are TRBV5-4 and TRBJ1-6, with a possible D match to TRBD1 (6 bases). The CDR3 has 14 amino acids. Trimming cost V 0 bases and J 11 bases, with 12 bases left between them. The germline gives CDR1 SGHNT, CDR2 YYREEE (reference sequence). CDR3 sequence reads: CASSLDGTKPPLHF. The DNA for the CDR3 is TGTGCCAGCAGCTTGGATGGGACAAAGCCACCCCTCCACTTT.

This rearrangement joins TRBV15 to TRBJ2-3; 7 bases agree with TRBD2. The germline V gene has CDR1 LNHNV and CDR2 YYDKDF (reference sequence). The junction had 4 bases not matched to a gene; V was cut back by 5 bases and J by 5 bases. CDR3 length: 13 residues. The CDR3 region has the DNA TGTGCCACCAGCGGGGGGGGTTTAGATACGCAGTATTTT. Amino acid sequence: CATSGGGLDTQYF.

Note on this clone: The same CDR3 also results from other DNA sequences found in this sample. The chain is built from TRBV7-9 and TRBJ2-3, with D maybe TRBD1 (5 bases). Germline V CDR1 and CDR2: SEHNR, FQNEAQ (reference sequence). V dropped 0 bases and J dropped 3 bases, with 7 bases sitting between them. This CDR3 is built from 14 residues. The CDR3 DNA sequence: TGTGCCAGCAGCTTAGCAACAGGTACAGATACGCAGTATTTT. Its translation: CASSLATGTDTQYF.

The V and J genes are TRBV5-1 and TRBJ1-1, with D maybe TRBD1 (6 bases). Germline CDR1 reads SGHRS; CDR2 reads YFSETQ. The CDR3 length is 13 residues. V was shortened by 4 bases and J by 1 base, with 8 bases between the two germline ends. CDR3 residues: CASSPGQNTEAFF. DNA of the CDR3: TGCGCCAGCAGCCCGGGACAGAACACTGAAGCTTTCTTT.

The gene calls are TRBV6-6 and TRBJ2-4; D might be TRBD1 (6 bases). The CDR3 extends over 12 amino acids. Per germline, CDR1 MNHNY and CDR2 SVGAGI (reference sequence). V lost 7 bases, J lost 6 bases, and 10 bases lay in between. Here the CDR3 reads CASNSQGNIQYF. The CDR3 nucleotides read TGTGCCAGCAATTCACAGGGAAACATTCAGTACTTC.

The chain carries TRBV6-4 and TRBJ2-3, with a tentative D call TRBD1 (5 bases). Germline CDR1 is MRHNA and CDR2 is SNTAGT. CDR3 length: 13 amino acids. V was clipped by 8 bases and J by 4 bases, with 13 bases between them. The chain's CDR3 is CASGPRAADTQYF. The DNA of the CDR3 is TGTGCCAGCGGCCCCAGGGCGGCAGATACGCAGTATTTT.

The chain is built from TRBV5-1 and TRBJ2-1, with 9 bases matching TRBD1. The CDR3 spans 14 residues. The germline V gene encodes CDR1 SGHRS and CDR2 YFSETQ. The V and J ends lost 3 bases and 5 bases, in that order; junction bases with no gene match: 3. The CDR3 nucleotides are TGCGCCAGCAGCTGGACAGGGGAGAACAATGAGCAGTTCTTC. Translated, it gives CASSWTGENNEQFF.

This chain links TRBV4-3 with TRBJ2-7; tentatively, D is TRBD2 (6 bases). Germline V gives CDR1 LGHNA, CDR2 YSLEER. V was trimmed by 0 bases and J by 0 bases, leaving 18 bases between them. The CDR3 has 18 residues. The CDR3 bases are TGCGCCAGCAGCCAAGACGGGGGAAAGGACACTGGCTCCTACGAGCAGTACTTC. It is translated as CASSQDGGKDTGSYEQYF.

This clone was seen a single time. This chain uses TRBV11-1 with TRBJ2-1; 9 bases are a match to TRBD1. Looked up from germline, CDR1 is SGHAT and CDR2 is FQDESV (reference sequence). The CDR3 is 16 amino acids. V lost 5 bases, J lost 8 bases, and 13 bases stayed unmatched. The CDR3 bases are TGTGCCAGCAGCCCTCCCTCCCAGACAGGGGGGTATGAGCAGTTCTTC. This encodes CASSPPSQTGGYEQFF.

The J gene is TRBJ1-1, the V gene TRBV28, with D possibly matching TRBD1 (6 bases). This CDR3 comprises 19 residues. Germline CDR1 reads MDHEN; CDR2 reads SYDVKM. The V gene lost 6 bases and the J gene lost 0 bases, with 26 bases spanning the gap. The CDR3 region is CASRKQGGVGGLVNTEAFF. CDR3 nucleotides: TGTGCCAGCAGAAAACAGGGTGGGGTTGGGGGTTTGGTGAACACTGAAGCTTTCTTT.

The chain links TRBV30 to TRBJ2-7; the D is unclear. V lost 0 bases to trimming and J lost 7 bases, with 16 bases between them. Germline assignment: CDR1 GTSNPN and CDR2 SVGIG (reference sequence). This CDR3 has 14 residues. The CDR3 here is CAWSVALTLGEQYF. CDR3 coding DNA: TGTGCCTGGAGTGTAGCCCTCACCCTCGGGGAGCAGTACTTC.

The CDR3 DNA is TGTGCCTGGACAGGGTCCTGGAGCGGGGAGCTGTTTTTT. It translates to CAWTGSWSGELFF. This chain links TRBV30 with TRBJ2-2; the D gene is possibly TRBD1 (5 bases). V shed 4 bases and J shed 7 bases, with 13 bases lying between them. The germline V gene has CDR1 GTSNPN and CDR2 SVGIG (reference sequence). This CDR3 has 13 amino acids.

The V and J genes are TRBV28 and TRBJ2-5; 7 positions agree with TRBD2. Per germline, CDR1 MDHEN and CDR2 SYDVKM. The CDR3 spans 11 residues. Trimming at V came to 3 bases and at J to 11 bases, leaving 3 bases not matched to a gene. CDR3 nucleotides: TGTGCCAGCAGTTTGGGGGGGGAGCAGTACTTC. Protein product: CASSLGGEQYF.

This clone was found once. The J gene is TRBJ1-1, the V gene TRBV9; 7 nucleotides match TRBD1. The CDR3 runs 16 residues. Looked up from germline, CDR1 is SGDLS and CDR2 is YYNGEE. The V gene end was trimmed by 4 bases and the J gene end by 4 bases; junction bases not matched to a gene: 13. CDR3 residues: CASSPTIDREVTEAFF. CDR3 nucleotides: TGTGCCAGCAGCCCCACCATCGACAGGGAGGTCACTGAAGCTTTCTTT.

This chain joins TRBV7-2 and TRBJ2-3, with 12 bases that match TRBD2. Germline V gives CDR1 SGHTA, CDR2 FQGNSA. The CDR3 covers 14 residues. V shed 6 bases, J shed 4 bases, and the junction held 2 bases outside the gene matches. DNA for the CDR3: TGTGCCAGCAGAAGGACTAGCGGGGCAGATACGCAGTATTTT. Protein: CASRRTSGADTQYF.

The chain is built from TRBV10-1 and TRBJ1-3; 7 bases match TRBD1. The J segment lost 2 bases and the V segment lost 3 bases, leaving 1 base of the junction unmatched. Germline V gene sequence: CDR1 WNHNN, CDR2 SYGVQD (reference sequence). CDR3 size: 14 residues. CDR3 residues: CASSDGTAGNTIYF. Here the CDR3 DNA reads TGCGCCAGCAGTGATGGGACAGCTGGAAACACCATATATTTT.

The gene calls are TRBV2 and TRBJ1-1; the D is unclear. This CDR3 is built from 13 residues. The V end lost 6 bases, the J end lost 5 bases, and 13 bases lay between the germline ends. Germline assignment: CDR1 SNHLY and CDR2 FYNNEI. Written as DNA, the CDR3 is TGTGCCAGCAGCACCAGTGACTGGACTGAAGCTTTCTTT. Translated: CASSTSDWTEAFF.

The rearrangement joins TRBV5-6 to TRBJ1-4; 7 nucleotides align to TRBD1. The V gene's germline CDR1 is SGHDT and CDR2 YYEEEE. V was clipped by 3 bases and J by 3 bases; unmatched bases: 14. CDR3 length: 18 amino acids. In DNA, the CDR3 is TGTGCCAGCAGCTCGCCGGGACAGTCTCAGTCGGCTAATGAAAAACTGTTTTTT. It yields the protein CASSSPGQSQSANEKLFF. The full variable domain, with the rest looked up from reference TRBV5-6 and TRBJ1-4, is DAGVTQSPTHLIKTRGQQVTLRCSPKSGHDTVSWYQQALGQGPQFIFQYYEEEERQRGNFPDRFSGHQFPNYSSELNVNALLLGDSALYLCASSSPGQSQSANEKLFFGSGTQLSVL.

V and J are TRBV9 and TRBJ2-7; TRBD2 agrees at 7 bases. Looked up from germline, CDR1 is SGDLS and CDR2 is YYNGEE. V lost 4 bases, J lost 0 bases, and 10 bases stayed unmatched. The CDR3 is made up of 16 amino acids. DNA of the CDR3: TGTGCCAGCAGCTTCACCGGTGGGGGGGGCTCCTACGAGCAGTACTTC. Translation gives CASSFTGGGGSYEQYF.

CDR3 nucleotide sequence: TGTGCCAGCAGCTTAGAGGACAGGGGGATCCTGCCAGATACGCAGTATTTT. This translates into CASSLEDRGILPDTQYF. J is TRBJ2-3 and V is TRBV7-8; TRBD1 agrees at 10 bases. The germline V gene encodes CDR1 SGHVS and CDR2 FQNEAQ. This CDR3 has 17 amino acids. The ends lost 1 base at V and 4 bases at J; junction bases unmatched: 8. The full variable domain, rest sourced from reference TRBV7-8 and TRBJ2-3, is GAGVSQSPRYKVAKRGQDVALRCDPISGHVSLFWYQQALGQGPEFLTYFQNEAQLDKSGLPSDRFFAERPEGSVSTLKIQRTQQEDSAVYLCASSLEDRGILPDTQYFGPGTRLTVL.